This TCR beta chain derives from a study of CD8 T cells in Susac syndrome. The germline V and J ends were trimmed by 2 bases and 12 bases, with 18 bases remaining between them. Germline CDR1 is SGHDT and CDR2 is YYEEEE. This CDR3 is built from 14 residues. Random-hexamer reverse transcription was applied to roughly 0.45 to 1 ug RNA. TCRdb passed the immunoSEQ multiplex PCR reads through MiXCR, listing each CDR3 protein once. The table records approximately 200,000 distinct CDR3 sequences, 80% to 95% of them present only once. In contrast to the negatively isolated CD8+ and CD4+ T cells, TEMRA cells were FACS-enriched.

This receptor was identified in a human donor with multiple sclerosis. Sequenced: CD8+ T cells from PBMCs. This chain connects TRBV5-6 to TRBJ1-5; D might be TRBD1 (6 bases). This CDR3 is CASSLGGQGLIQHF. The DNA of the CDR3 is TGTGCCAGCAGCTTAGGGGGTCAGGGGTTAATCCAGCATTTT.